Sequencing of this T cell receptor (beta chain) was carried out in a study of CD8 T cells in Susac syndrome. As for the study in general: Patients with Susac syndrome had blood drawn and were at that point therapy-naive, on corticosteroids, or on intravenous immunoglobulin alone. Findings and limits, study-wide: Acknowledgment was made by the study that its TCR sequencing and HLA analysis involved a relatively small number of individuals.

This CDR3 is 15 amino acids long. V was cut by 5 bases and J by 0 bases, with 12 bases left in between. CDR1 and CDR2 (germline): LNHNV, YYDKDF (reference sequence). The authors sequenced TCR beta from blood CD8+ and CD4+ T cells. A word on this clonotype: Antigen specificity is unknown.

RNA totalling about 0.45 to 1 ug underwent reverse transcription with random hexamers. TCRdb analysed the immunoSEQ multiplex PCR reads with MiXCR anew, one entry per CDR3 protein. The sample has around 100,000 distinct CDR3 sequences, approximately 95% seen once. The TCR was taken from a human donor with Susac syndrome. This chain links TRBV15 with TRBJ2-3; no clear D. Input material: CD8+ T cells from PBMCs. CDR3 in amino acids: CATSHPQDSTDTQYF. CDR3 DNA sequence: TGTGCCACCAGCCACCCCCAGGACAGCACAGATACGCAGTATTTT.